The clone carrying this T cell receptor (beta chain) was counted a few times. These data are taken from a study of human T cells and chemical hapten exposure. Trimming removed 6 bases from V and 9 bases from J, with 14 bases in between. The CDR3 contains 13 residues. The V gene's germline CDR1 is MGHRA and CDR2 YSYEKL. TCRdb used MiXCR to reprocess the RACE reads, holding one entry per CDR3 protein. The sample lists some 71,000 distinct CDR3 sequences, approximately 10% occurring once. Time point denoted: patch test 3, about 24 weeks after DPC sensitization. Indicated treatment: therapeutic diphenylcyclopropenone sensitization with weekly scalp DPC.

The receptor was derived from a woman aged 50 to 60 with alopecia areata. Some clones in this sample may be carry-over from other donors' samples. Sequences were derived from whole blood, sampled in connection with sensitization to the hapten diphenylcyclopropenone (DPC). V gene TRBV4-1 combines with J gene TRBJ2-2; tentative D call: TRBD1 (6 bases). The CDR3 coding sequence is TGCGCCAGCAGACGGCCAGGGGCCCGGGAGCTGTTTTTT. Its translation is CASRRPGARELFF.